This T cell receptor beta chain was sequenced in a study of PD-L1 blockade in urothelial cancer. Study summary: Male sex and bladder-origin urothelial cancer characterized about nine tenths of the roughly 29 patients.

Time point indicated: pretreatment peripheral blood. TCRdb keeps only in-frame clones here, not all; method: immunoSEQ multiplex PCR. The table has 84,000 or so clones, under 90% seen once; the top ten hold approximately 14%. Points on this clone: Its specificity is not known.

Findings and limits, study-wide: Survival was better when pretreatment blood TCR clonality fell below the median. It was durable-benefit patients whose tumor-associated blood clones expanded more at 3 weeks.

This material consisted of PBMCs, taken around atezolizumab (anti-PD-L1) treatment. The sequence was obtained from a man aged 55 to 70 with urothelial cancer.

The CDR3 protein is CASSLTGVAGELFF. CDR3 sequence (DNA): TGTGCCAGCAGCTTAACAGGGGTGGCCGGGGAGCTGTTTTTT. V gene TRBV11-3 combines with J gene TRBJ2-2; 7 positions agree with TRBD1. The CDR3 is made up of 14 amino acids. The V gene's germline CDR1 is SGHNT and CDR2 YENEEA. With 2 bases clipped from V and 6 bases from J, the junction kept 3 bases outside the gene matches.